This T cell receptor (beta chain) was sequenced in a study of T cell responses to AZD1222 COVID-19 vaccine. Sequencing used immunoSEQ multiplex PCR; TCRdb keeps in-frame clones, though not all of them. This table holds around 100,000 clones, approximately 81% found once. Germline V gives CDR1 SGHNT, CDR2 YYREEE (reference sequence). The V gene end was trimmed by 2 bases and the J gene end by 6 bases; junction bases not matched to a gene: 7. The CDR3 contains 15 residues. In regard to this clone: Its antigen remains unknown.

The study, taken as a whole, reports: Spike-specific TCR depth and breadth grew after two AZD1222 doses. Spike-wide vaccine-associated CD4 TCRs dominated at 160-218 and 743-854.

The chain couples TRBV5-4 to TRBJ2-1; TRBD1 aligns across 8 bases. This specimen was peripheral blood, taken 28 days after the second AZD1222 dose. The sequence came from an adult who received the AZD1222 COVID-19 vaccine. The chain's CDR3 is CASSFDRGMTNEQFF. CDR3 DNA sequence: TGTGCCAGCAGCTTCGACAGGGGAATGACCAATGAGCAGTTCTTC.